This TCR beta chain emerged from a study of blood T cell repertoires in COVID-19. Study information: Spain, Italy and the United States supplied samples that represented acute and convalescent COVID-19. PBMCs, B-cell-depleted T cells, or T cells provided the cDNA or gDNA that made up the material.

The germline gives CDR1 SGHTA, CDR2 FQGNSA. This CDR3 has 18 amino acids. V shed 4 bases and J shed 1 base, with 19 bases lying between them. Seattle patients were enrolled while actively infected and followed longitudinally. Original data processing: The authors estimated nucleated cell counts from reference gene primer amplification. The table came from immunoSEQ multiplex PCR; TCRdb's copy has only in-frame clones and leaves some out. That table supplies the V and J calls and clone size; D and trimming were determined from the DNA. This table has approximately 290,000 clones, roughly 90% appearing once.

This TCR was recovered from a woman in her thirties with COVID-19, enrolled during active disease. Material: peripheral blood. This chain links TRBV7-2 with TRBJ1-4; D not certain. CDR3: CASSSPAGVRETNEKLFF. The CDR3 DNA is TGTGCCAGCAGCTCCCCCGCTGGGGTGAGGGAAACTAATGAAAAACTGTTTTTT.